One T cell receptor beta chain is described in this entry. This clonotype has more than one count but fewer than ten. This clone's antigen is unknown. Base-call qualities are not available, and no considerably larger clone is one nucleotide away. This entry is derived from a study of T cell repertoires in cytomegalovirus infection (dated by TCRdb to between 2018 and 2021). In terms of the full investigation: Peptide stimulations targeted recently identified HLA-C-restricted CMV epitopes, whose presentation resists viral immunomodulation, together with well-studied HLA-B-restricted epitopes. The HLA type of each donor mattered for the analysis, because public TCR beta signatures pointed to carriage of CMV infection along with the matching HLA type.

The CDR3 covers 16 residues, taking in both the cysteine and the phenylalanine. Only the CDR3 DNA stays, 48 bases, in frame from base 1. As encoded in the germline V gene, CDR1 is MGHRA while CDR2 is YSYEKL. V and J lose 0 bases and 0 bases, and a span of 11 bases separates them. Summary of the overall study and its limitations: In both this cohort and an independent roughly 330-donor cohort, the cumulative frequency of public TCR beta family members distinguished carriers of CMV infection plus the relevant HLA type. The ex vivo response was dominated by HLA-C-restricted CMV-specific TCR beta clonotypes, and the single most frequent clonotype in two of eight donors was supplied by these HLA-C-restricted clonotypes.

The intended sense of this specimen's treatment or condition label: in vitro stimulation with specific CMV peptide epitopes to enrich CMV-specific T cells. This sample was sequenced with an Illumina HiSeq 1500. TCRdb trimmed public reads at Q25 via fastp, called clones via MiXCR and kept in-frame beta chains. Entries that share a CDR3 protein sequence are merged under the most common genes and DNA. For this sample there are some 700,000 distinct CDR3 sequences; around 31% appear just once. About 20% of the sample is held by the ten biggest clonotypes. This clonotype originated in a human donor in good health (CMV status not recorded). Some clones in this sample may be carry-over from other donors' samples. The V and J genes are TRBV4-1 and TRBJ1-1, with no D gene named confidently. Sequencing was performed on cultured PBMCs, taken from culture after CMV antigen stimulation. The nucleotide sequence is given as TGCGCCAGCAGCCAAGACCGTACCTCGGTGAACACTGAAGCTTTCTTT. Translated, this gives CASSQDRTSVNTEAFF.